The clone carrying this T cell receptor beta chain was seen repeatedly, ten times or more. Germline V gene sequence: CDR1 SGHRS, CDR2 YFSETQ. V dropped 4 bases and J dropped 6; count of bases not matched to a gene: 14. This CDR3 region has 17 residues. The sample originates from a study of T-cell reconstitution after alpha-beta-depleted transplantation in children. Unique molecular identifiers featured in how the TCRbeta library was prepared. Via MiXCR, TCRdb re-called the PCR reads, giving one row per CDR3 protein. The sample records about 200,000 distinct CDR3 sequences, roughly 15% being singletons.

Sequenced material: PBMCs from the stem cell graft donor, taken from the stem cell graft. The chain links TRBV5-1 to TRBJ2-3; TRBD2 matches 10 bases. This TCR came from a human donor who donated a stem cell graft to a child with acute lymphoblastic leukemia. CDR3 in DNA: TGCGCCAGCAGCCGGGAGGTAGCGGGAGGTACACAGGATACGCAGTATTTT. Protein: CASSREVAGGTQDTQYF.